Listed here are 16 T cell receptor beta chains from one sample, sequenced in a study of blood T cell repertoires in COVID-19. Profiling relied on immunoSEQ multiplex PCR, and the TCRdb table lists in-frame clones only, not all of them. The table shows roughly 200,000 clones, with approximately 90% occurring only once. Sequencing input: PBMCs or T cells enriched from blood (not recorded which). These receptors were taken from a middle-aged woman in a cohort exposed to, infected with or recovered from COVID-19 (not recorded which).

J is TRBJ2-5 and V is TRBV7-9, with 11 positions matching TRBD1. This CDR3 is 14 amino acids long. With 5 bases clipped from V and 4 bases from J, the junction kept 3 bases outside the gene matches. Germline V gene sequence: CDR1 SEHNR, CDR2 FQNEAQ (reference sequence). CDR3 amino acids: CASSRDRGSETQYF. The CDR3 DNA reads TGTGCCAGCAGCCGGGACAGGGGGTCAGAGACCCAGTACTTC.

The V gene is TRBV14, the J gene TRBJ2-7, with 7 bases matching TRBD2. This CDR3 is built from 13 residues. Germline V CDR1 and CDR2: SGHDN, FVKESK. V lost 0 bases and J lost 9; bases outside the gene matches: 5. The CDR3 sequence is CASSQDSGRGQYF. In DNA form, the CDR3 reads TGTGCCAGCAGCCAAGATTCGGGGAGGGGGCAGTACTTC.

J is TRBJ2-7 and V is TRBV7-9; TRBD1 agrees at 9 bases. CDR3 length: 16 amino acids. The germline V gene encodes CDR1 SEHNR and CDR2 FQNEAQ (reference sequence). The V gene end was trimmed by 4 bases and the J gene end by 4 bases; junction bases not matched to a gene: 11. CDR3 sequence reads: CASSSGQGRRMYEQYF. The CDR3 DNA follows: TGTGCCAGCAGCTCTGGACAGGGGAGGAGGATGTACGAGCAGTACTTC. Based on the CDR3 plus reference TRBV7-9 and TRBJ2-7, the full variable domain is DTGVSQNPRHKITKRGQNVTFRCDPISEHNRLYWYRQTLGQGPEFLTYFQNEAQLEKSRLLSDRFSAERPKGSFSTLEIQRTEQGDSAMYLCASSSGQGRRMYEQYFGPGTRLTVT.

V gene TRBV14 combines with J gene TRBJ2-3; TRBD2 is a possible D gene (5 bases). Trimming took off 0 bases at V and 3 bases at J, with 16 bases between the two ends. From germline, CDR1 is SGHDN and CDR2 FVKESK. The CDR3 runs 17 residues. CDR3: CASSQEEAHRGTDTQYF. The DNA of the CDR3 is TGTGCCAGCAGCCAAGAGGAGGCGCATCGAGGGACAGATACGCAGTATTTT.

The chain carries TRBV9 and TRBJ2-5, with 7 bases fitting TRBD2. Germline CDR1 reads SGDLS; CDR2 reads YYNGEE. Losses at the gene ends were 7 bases for V and 2 bases for J; bases not matched to a gene: 5. The CDR3 consists of 13 residues. This CDR3 reads CASSSGAQETQYF. CDR3 coding DNA: TGTGCCAGCTCTAGCGGAGCTCAAGAGACCCAGTACTTC. Based on the CDR3 plus reference TRBV9 and TRBJ2-5, the full variable domain is DSGVTQTPKHLITATGQRVTLRCSPRSGDLSVYWYQQSLDQGLQFLIQYYNGEERAKGNILERFSAQQFPDLHSELNLSSLELGDSALYFCASSSGAQETQYFGPGTRLLVL.

This clone was counted only a few times. J is TRBJ1-1 and V is TRBV5-1, with 8 nucleotides matching TRBD1. The CDR3 is made up of 13 amino acids. V trimming: 2 bases; J trimming: 10 bases; junction bases outside the gene matches: 7. CDR1 is SGHRS and CDR2 is YFSETQ in the germline V gene. In DNA form, the CDR3 reads TGCGCCAGCAGCTTATCAGGGGGCGCGGCAGCTTTCTTT. It specifies CASSLSGGAAAFF.

The gene calls are TRBV14 and TRBJ2-3; D is uncertain. The CDR3 covers 13 residues. V was trimmed by 1 base and J by 6 bases, leaving 8 bases between them. Germline assignment: CDR1 SGHDN and CDR2 FVKESK. The CDR3 loop is CASSQVSPDTQYF. Written as DNA, the CDR3 is TGTGCCAGCAGCCAAGTTAGCCCGGATACGCAGTATTTT.

V is TRBV29-1 and J is TRBJ2-7; TRBD2 matches 9 bases. The CDR3 is 15 residues long. V shed 6 bases, J shed 2 bases, and the junction held 11 bases outside the gene matches. CDR1 and CDR2 (germline): SQVTM, ANQGSEA. CDR3 residues: CSVDGVREGTYEQYF. The CDR3 DNA follows: TGCAGCGTGGACGGGGTGCGGGAGGGGACCTACGAGCAGTACTTC.

The J gene is TRBJ1-2, the V gene TRBV14, with D unresolved. The germline gives CDR1 SGHDN, CDR2 FVKESK. This CDR3 has 12 residues. Trimming stripped 0 bases from V and 8 bases from J, with 7 bases between. The CDR3 DNA reads TGTGCCAGCAGCCAAGACAGAAGAGGCTACACCTTC. It yields the protein CASSQDRRGYTF.

The chain employs TRBV29-1 and TRBJ1-1; 9 bases agree with TRBD1. Per the germline V gene, CDR1 is SQVTM and CDR2 is ANQGSEA. The ends lost 7 bases at V and 1 base at J; junction bases unmatched: 7. The CDR3 consists of 14 residues. The CDR3 loop reads CSAYRGPENTEAFF. The CDR3 coding sequence is TGCAGCGCGTACAGGGGGCCGGAGAACACTGAAGCTTTCTTT.

Only a few counts were recorded for this clone. V gene TRBV6-6 combines with J gene TRBJ1-1, with TRBD1 as a possible D gene (6 bases). Per germline, CDR1 MNHNY and CDR2 SVGAGI (reference sequence). This CDR3 spans 13 amino acids. The germline V and J ends were trimmed by 7 bases and 1 base, with 10 bases remaining between them. CDR3 DNA sequence: TGTGCCAGCATACAACAGGGGAACACTGAAGCTTTCTTT. It is translated as CASIQQGNTEAFF.

CDR3 bases: TGTGCCAGCAGCTTAGTGTGGCAGGGCACCGGGGAGCTGTTTTTT. It specifies CASSLVWQGTGELFF. J is TRBJ2-2 and V is TRBV11-2, with D tentatively TRBD1 (5 bases). Germline V gene data show CDR1 as SGHAT and CDR2 as FQNNGV. The CDR3 runs to 15 residues. Trimming removed 1 base at V and 4 bases at J, with 10 bases between.

This clone is a singleton in its sample. The chain has TRBV12-3 or TRBV12-4 and TRBJ1-5; D might be TRBD1 (5 bases). V lost 6 bases to trimming and J lost 4 bases, with 10 bases between them. CDR3 size: 13 residues. The CDR3 region has the DNA TGTGCCAGCAGGACTGGGGGGAATCAGCCCCAGCATTTT. Translating it yields CASRTGGNQPQHF.

The chain joins TRBV5-1 to TRBJ2-2; 12 bases map to TRBD2. J was trimmed by 4 bases and V by 3 bases; bases with no gene match: 7. The CDR3 extends over 17 amino acids. The germline V gene has CDR1 SGHRS and CDR2 YFSETQ. The CDR3 sequence is CASSWELAGGPTGELFF. CDR3 sequence (DNA): TGCGCCAGCAGCTGGGAGCTAGCGGGGGGGCCCACCGGGGAGCTGTTTTTT.

A few counts support this clone. The chain is built from TRBV3-1 (or the pseudogene TRBV3-2) and TRBJ1-1; D call uncertain. This CDR3 region has 12 residues. With 4 bases removed from V and 1 base from J, the gap between germline ends came to 4 bases. The germline gives CDR1 LGHDT, CDR2 YNNKEL (reference sequence). CDR3 loop: CASSPRNTEAFF. CDR3 in DNA: TGTGCCAGCAGCCCTCGGAACACTGAAGCTTTCTTT.

The rearrangement links TRBV25-1 to TRBJ2-5, with TRBD2 matching over 11 bases. The ends lost 0 bases at V and 6 bases at J; junction bases unmatched: 12. Germline lookup yields CDR1 MGHDK and CDR2 SYGVNS. CDR3 length: 18 amino acids. The CDR3 region is CASSEYATLAGGSKTQYF. As DNA, the CDR3 is TGTGCCAGCAGTGAATATGCCACGCTAGCGGGAGGATCGAAGACCCAGTACTTC.